Listed here are 18 T cell receptor beta chains from one sample, sequenced in a study of type 1 regulatory T cells. Each CDR3 protein gets one entry after TCRdb re-called the reads with MiXCR. The table shows fewer than 80,000 distinct CDR3 sequences, with less than 25% occurring only once. Antigens for these TCRs are unknown. Study observations and caveats: Compared with non-type 1 regulatory T cells, type 1 regulatory T cells showed a more restricted TCR repertoire.

The sequencing sample was made of cultured type 1 regulatory T (Tr1) cells, either the whole culture or a sorted fraction (not recorded which). The receptors originated from a human donor in good health.

This clonotype was seen more than once but under ten times. This chain links TRBV5-1 with TRBJ2-7, with unresolved D. CDR3 length: 13 amino acids. Trimming took 2 bases from V and 6 from J, leaving 12 bases between them. In germline, CDR1 is SGHRS, CDR2 YFSETQ. The CDR3 nucleotides are TGCGCCAGCAGCTTTAGGGTCGTTTCCGAGCAGTACTTC. It translates to CASSFRVVSEQYF. The variable domain in full, completed from reference TRBV5-1 and TRBJ2-7, reads KAGVTQTPRYLIKTRGQQVTLSCSPISGHRSVSWYQQTPGQGLQFLFEYFSETQRNKGNFPGRFSGRQFSNSRSEMNVSTLELGDSALYLCASSFRVVSEQYFGPGTRLTVT.

This clonotype has only a few counts. For the CDR3, the DNA is TGCAGTGCTAGCCTCCAGGGAGGCGCGACTGGGCAGTACTTC. It encodes CSASLQGGATGQYF. The gene calls are TRBV20-1 and TRBJ2-7; maybe TRBD2 (6 bases). The CDR3 is 14 residues long. Germline-derived CDR1 and CDR2 are DFQATT and SNEGSKA (reference sequence). The germline V and J ends were trimmed by 3 bases and 9 bases, with 21 bases remaining between them.

This clonotype has just a few counts. The chain is built from TRBV19 and TRBJ2-4; TRBD2 matches at 7 bases. The CDR3 extends over 14 amino acids. With V trimmed by 4 bases and J by 5 bases, 5 bases remained unmatched. The V gene's germline CDR1 is LNHDA and CDR2 SQIVND (reference sequence). The CDR3 DNA is TGTGCCAGTAGTAGTCGGGACTACCAAAACATTCAGTACTTC. It is translated as CASSSRDYQNIQYF.

This clonotype occurred a few times. The chain recombines TRBV7-6 with TRBJ2-1; the D is unclear. The V end lost 3 bases, the J end lost 0 bases, and 9 bases lay between the germline ends. The CDR3 is 15 amino acids. Germline CDR1 and CDR2: SGHVS and FNYEAQ. CDR3: CASSFSSNSYNEQFF. The DNA for the CDR3 is TGTGCCAGCAGCTTTAGTTCCAACTCCTACAATGAGCAGTTCTTC. The whole variable domain, filled in from reference TRBV7-6 and TRBJ2-1, reads GAGVSQSPRYKVTKRGQDVALRCDPISGHVSLYWYRQALGQGPEFLTYFNYEAQQDKSGLPNDRFSAERPEGSISTLTIQRTEQRDSAMYRCASSFSSNSYNEQFFGPGTRLTVL.

V usage is TRBV7-9 and J usage is TRBJ2-2; D ambiguous. Trimming removed 4 bases from V and 0 bases from J, with 12 bases in between. This CDR3 region has 16 residues. Germline lookup yields CDR1 SEHNR and CDR2 FQNEAQ (reference sequence). The CDR3 DNA follows: TGTGCCAGCAGCTACTACGGATATCCGAACACCGGGGAGCTGTTTTTT. Its protein product is CASSYYGYPNTGELFF.

The table lists this clonotype with many counts. This chain joins TRBV5-1 and TRBJ1-2, with D possibly matching TRBD1 (6 bases). The ends were cut back, 4 bases at V and 5 bases at J, with 12 bases in the middle. Germline loops: CDR1 SGHRS, CDR2 YFSETQ. The CDR3 has 13 amino acids. Here the CDR3 reads CASSHGGQYGYTF. CDR3 bases: TGCGCCAGCAGCCACGGCGGACAGTATGGCTACACCTTC.

This clonotype was found a few times. V and J are TRBV5-1 and TRBJ2-6; D remains ambiguous. This CDR3 spans 16 amino acids. Between the trimmed V and J ends, which lost 5 bases and 0 bases, there was a span of 12 bases. CDR1 is SGHRS and CDR2 is YFSETQ in the germline V gene. The CDR3 DNA reads TGCGCCAGCAGAAAAGAGACGAGCTCTGGGGCCAACGTCCTGACTTTC. Translated, it gives CASRKETSSGANVLTF.

This clonotype was recorded at least ten times. The chain employs TRBV29-1 and TRBJ1-4; D remains unclear. CDR3 length: 13 amino acids. V was shortened by 7 bases and J by 8 bases, with 17 bases between the two germline ends. CDR1 and CDR2 (germline): SQVTM, ANQGSEA. CDR3 in DNA: TGCAGCGCCCAGAGGGCCGAAGGGGAAAAACTGTTTTTT. Protein product: CSAQRAEGEKLFF. The variable domain in full, with the rest retrieved from reference TRBV29-1 and TRBJ1-4, is SAVISQKPSRDICQRGTSLTIQCQVDSQVTMMFWYRQQPGQSLTLIATANQGSEATYESGFVIDKFPISRPNLTFSTLTVSNMSPEDSSIYLCSAQRAEGEKLFFGSGTQLSVL.

This clonotype was seen more than once but under ten times. V gene TRBV29-1 combines with J gene TRBJ2-7; no clear D gene. V shed 4 bases and J shed 1 base, with 8 bases lying between them. The CDR3 spans 12 residues. CDR1 is SQVTM and CDR2 is ANQGSEA in the germline V gene. Here the CDR3 DNA reads TGCAGCGTTGTGGCGCAATCCTACGAGCAGTACTTC. Protein sequence: CSVVAQSYEQYF.

This clonotype came up a few times. Here the CDR3 DNA reads TGTGCCAGCAGCGGTGACAGGGGGAAGCGGGGCTACACCTTC. Amino acids: CASSGDRGKRGYTF. This rearrangement joins TRBV12-3 or TRBV12-4 to TRBJ1-2; 9 bases are a match to TRBD1. With V trimmed by 6 bases and J by 8 bases, 10 bases remained unmatched. CDR3 length: 14 amino acids.

V gene TRBV2 combines with J gene TRBJ2-1, with a possible D match to TRBD1 (5 bases). Per the germline V gene, CDR1 is SNHLY and CDR2 is FYNNEI. This CDR3 is 15 amino acids long. Trimming took off 3 bases at V and 3 bases at J, with 12 bases between the two ends. The CDR3 sequence is CASSDLGVIYNEQFF. DNA for the CDR3: TGTGCCAGCAGTGATTTAGGGGTTATCTACAATGAGCAGTTCTTC.

The genes are TRBV20-1 and TRBJ1-5, with TRBD1 matching over 7 bases. This CDR3 contains 15 residues. The germline V gene has CDR1 DFQATT and CDR2 SNEGSKA (reference sequence). V dropped 6 bases and J dropped 1; count of bases not matched to a gene: 9. The CDR3 loop reads CSAANRGSSNQPQHF. Written as DNA, the CDR3 is TGCAGTGCCGCAAACAGGGGATCGAGCAATCAGCCCCAGCATTTT.

V and J are TRBV6-2 or TRBV6-3 and TRBJ2-7; D is ambiguous. The CDR3 sequence is 13 residues long. V was clipped by 5 bases and J by 6 bases, with 14 bases between them. Per germline, CDR1 MNHEY and CDR2 SVGEGT. As DNA, the CDR3 is TGTGCCAGCAGTCCCCCCTCTCGTTCCGAGCAGTACTTC. Its translation: CASSPPSRSEQYF.

V is TRBV7-8 and J is TRBJ1-1, with D unclear. V was clipped by 0 bases and J by 3 bases, with 14 bases between them. Germline V CDR1 and CDR2: SGHVS, FQNEAQ. CDR3 length: 16 residues. CDR3 nucleotide sequence: TGTGCCAGCAGCTTAGCGCGGGCCCAAGGGTACACTGAAGCTTTCTTT. Its protein product is CASSLARAQGYTEAFF.

This clonotype showed up just a few times. The chain is built from TRBV5-1 and TRBJ2-2; 7 positions match TRBD1. V lost 4 bases to trimming and J lost 1 base; unmatched junction nucleotides: 7. The CDR3 spans 16 residues. CDR1 is SGHRS, CDR2 YFSETQ, per germline. The CDR3 DNA sequence: TGCGCCAGCAGCGTACGACAGGGAGAGAACACCGGGGAGCTGTTTTTT. As protein: CASSVRQGENTGELFF.

This clonotype was recorded a few times. The rearrangement uses TRBV20-1 and TRBJ1-6; maybe TRBD1 (6 bases). CDR1 is DFQATT and CDR2 is SNEGSKA in the germline V gene (reference sequence). Trimming left V 0 bases short and J 6 bases short, with 15 bases between. This CDR3 region has 16 residues. The CDR3 coding sequence is TGCAGTGCTAGAGATCGCTTAGGGGGATTTAATTCACCCCTCCACTTT. As protein: CSARDRLGGFNSPLHF.

This rearrangement joins TRBV9 to TRBJ2-1; 7 positions agree with TRBD2. Germline CDR1 and CDR2: SGDLS and YYNGEE. V lost 5 bases, J lost 0 bases, and 5 bases stayed unmatched. This CDR3 has 15 residues. CDR3 nucleotides: TGTGCCAGCAGAAAAACGGGAGGCTCCTACAATGAGCAGTTCTTC. Translation gives CASRKTGGSYNEQFF.

The table lists this clonotype with many counts. V gene TRBV20-1 combines with J gene TRBJ2-1; D is ambiguous. Trimming left V 0 bases short and J 10 bases short, with 16 bases between. The CDR3 has 14 residues. CDR1 DFQATT and CDR2 SNEGSKA come from the germline V gene (reference sequence). CDR3 sequence (DNA): TGCAGTGCTAGAGACCGGGCGTCTAAGGTGGAGCAGTTCTTC. Amino acids: CSARDRASKVEQFF.